The next 5 T cell receptor beta chains were all read from a single sample in a study of shared clonotypes between healthy human individuals (TCRdb year 2020). Library construction relied on the immunoSEQ multiplex PCR assay. TCRdb stores this immuneACCESS table with in-frame sequences only. Part of the clones is absent; in the studies checked, under half of the shortfall reflects unresolved V genes, and no reason is known for the rest. This sample is represented by approximately 740,000 clones; almost 95% of them were singletons. The ten largest make up around 24% of the sample. For the CD8 naive samples, CD45RO-negative cells were positively selected for CCR7, yielding a CD45RA+CCR7+ population from which TemRA cells were excluded. Sequencing was carried out using naive CD8+ T cells sorted from blood. According to the study, the label for this sample's cell subset or site signals: CD45RA+CCR7+. Receptors were obtained from a young man in good health.

The chain couples TRBV29-1 to TRBJ2-7; D may be TRBD2 (5 bases). The germline V gene has CDR1 SQVTM and CDR2 ANQGSEA. The CDR3 covers 12 residues. Trimming cost V 4 bases and J 6 bases, with 13 bases left between them. The CDR3 spells CSVAGTFGEQYF. The CDR3 nucleotides read TGCAGCGTTGCGGGAACCTTTGGCGAGCAGTACTTC.

The gene calls are TRBV5-6 and TRBJ2-7; 7 nucleotides agree with TRBD1. V was pared by 5 bases and J by 3 bases, with 17 bases of the junction left unmatched. Germline lookup yields CDR1 SGHDT and CDR2 YYEEEE. The CDR3 has 17 amino acids. The CDR3 loop is CASRRITGQTQRYEQYF. The CDR3 nucleotides are TGTGCCAGCAGACGAATCACGGGACAGACTCAACGCTACGAGCAGTACTTC.

The CDR3 nucleotides read TGTGCCAGCAGCCTAGGACTAGCGGGAGTCTCTCGCACAGATACGCAGTATTTT. This gives the protein CASSLGLAGVSRTDTQYF. J is TRBJ2-3 and V is TRBV5-4; 13 bases align to TRBD2. This CDR3 has 18 residues. From germline, CDR1 is SGHNT and CDR2 YYREEE (reference sequence). Trimming cost V 4 bases and J 1 base; bases outside gene matches: 9.

The chain joins TRBV6-5 to TRBJ2-1; D perhaps matches TRBD2 (6 bases). The germline V gene encodes CDR1 MNHEY and CDR2 SVGAGI. The CDR3 is made up of 14 amino acids. V lost 5 bases and J 4 bases, leaving 12 bases between the germline ends. As DNA, the CDR3 is TGTGCCAGCAGTACGCAGGCGGGGTACAATGAGCAGTTCTTC. Amino acids: CASSTQAGYNEQFF.

Remarks on this clone: This clone may be a read error of a much larger clone one base away. Different DNA sequences within this sample yield the same CDR3. The CDR3 DNA follows: TGTGCCAGCAGTTCCTACTACGAGCAGTACTTC. It codes for CASSSYYEQYF. The rearrangement uses TRBV27 and TRBJ2-7; D is unresolved. V lost 4 bases to trimming and J lost 3 bases, with 4 bases between them. The CDR3 is 11 amino acids. CDR1 is MNHEY and CDR2 is SMNVEV in the germline V gene (reference sequence).